This T cell receptor (beta chain) was retrieved from a study of cytomegalovirus exposure and HLA in healthy donors. On the study more broadly: Unique TCR beta sequences numbering some 110 million came from 190 million or so T cells in an earlier analysis.

Germline V CDR1 and CDR2: SGHTA, FQGTGA. This CDR3 spans 16 amino acids. Trimming removed 2 bases from V and 1 base from J, with 9 bases in between. Primers: 60 Vbeta forward and 13 Jbeta reverse. The method was immunoSEQ multiplex PCR; TCRdb's version includes in-frame clones alone and lacks a portion of them. The sample contains 100,000 to 120,000 clones, over 65% of which appear only once. On this clone: Its antigen is not known.

Whole-study results and caveats: Accurate prediction of HLA-A and HLA-B alleles (for most subjects) was reportedly achieved from TCR beta sequences. Rarity held for most TCR sequences, but there were some public TCRs that occurred in many donors. In a later analysis, more than 15,000 TCR beta sequences were associated with HLA alleles at 0.05 false discovery rate.

The receptor comes from a woman aged 40 to 49 in good health and CMV-seropositive. The sequencing sample was made of PBMCs. The rearrangement uses TRBV7-3 and TRBJ2-6; tentatively, D is TRBD2 (5 bases). CDR3 nucleotides: TGTGCCAGCAGCTTATACGGGGAATCTGGGGCCAACGTCCTGACTTTC. This translates into CASSLYGESGANVLTF.